The sequence of this T cell receptor beta chain was determined in a study of technical replicates of blood from a handful of donors. The assay was immunoSEQ multiplex PCR, and TCRdb's table has in-frame clones only and misses some. This table has 85,000 to 100,000 clones, almost 96% appearing once. Trimming took 6 bases from V and 6 from J, leaving 14 bases between them. CDR1 and CDR2 from the germline V gene are MNHEY and SVGAGI. The CDR3 runs 13 residues. The chain links TRBV6-5 to TRBJ1-2, with D maybe TRBD1 (5 bases). The sequence came from a human donor in good health. Material for sequencing was T cells isolated from PBMCs. The CDR3 DNA reads as TGTGCCAGCAGCCTGCAGGGAATAGATGGCTACACCTTC. Translating it yields CASSLQGIDGYTF.